The 20 T cell receptor beta chains given below trace back to one sample, sequenced in a study of PD-L1 blockade in urothelial cancer. Sequenced by immunoSEQ multiplex PCR; TCRdb stores in-frame clones only, minus some. The sample comprises about 76,000 clones, 84% of which are singletons, and roughly 4.5% rests with the top ten. The sample was PBMCs, taken around atezolizumab (anti-PD-L1) treatment. Source of these receptors: a man in his 70s with urothelial cancer.

This clone was counted between two and nine times. This rearrangement joins TRBV7-6 to TRBJ2-5; a possible D gene is TRBD1 (6 bases). The V end lost 11 bases, the J end lost 5 bases, and 21 bases lay between the germline ends. The CDR3 covers 14 residues. Germline CDR1 SGHVS, CDR2 FNYEAQ. The CDR3 DNA reads TGTGCCCGCACCGACAGGTATGGTGGGGAGACCCAGTACTTC. Residues: CARTDRYGGETQYF.

V gene TRBV9 combines with J gene TRBJ1-2; 10 positions agree with TRBD1. Germline values: CDR1 SGDLS, CDR2 YYNGEE. V lost 4 bases to trimming and J lost 4 bases; unmatched junction nucleotides: 7. This CDR3 has 15 residues. Here the CDR3 DNA reads TGTGCCAGCAGCCCGACAGGGGGCGCGCCCTATGGCTACACCTTC. Translation gives CASSPTGGAPYGYTF.

The chain carries TRBV5-1 and TRBJ2-3; the D gene is possibly TRBD1 (5 bases). V was pared by 0 bases and J by 2 bases, with 10 bases between. Germline V gene sequence: CDR1 SGHRS, CDR2 YFSETQ. The CDR3 has 15 residues. The CDR3 nucleotides read TGCGCCAGCAGCTTGGAGGACACACTCACAGATACGCAGTATTTT. The encoded protein is CASSLEDTLTDTQYF.

The genes are TRBV4-2 and TRBJ2-3; 8 bases are shared with TRBD2. This CDR3 has 17 residues. Germline CDR1 reads LGHNA; CDR2 reads YNFKEQ. The V and J ends lost 0 bases and 1 base, in that order; junction bases with no gene match: 6. The CDR3 region is CASSQDDSGMGTDTQYF. The CDR3 DNA reads TGTGCCAGCAGCCAAGATGATAGCGGGATGGGCACAGATACGCAGTATTTT.

The chain joins TRBV27 to TRBJ2-4, with TRBD1 identical over 8 bases. Trimming removed 7 bases from V and 6 bases from J; junction bases left unmatched: 5. Germline CDR1 MNHEY, CDR2 SMNVEV (reference sequence). CDR3 size: 13 residues. Here the CDR3 reads CASTGGEGNIQYF. CDR3 coding DNA: TGTGCCAGCACAGGGGGCGAGGGAAACATTCAGTACTTC.

V and J are TRBV28 and TRBJ2-6, with a tentative D call TRBD1 (5 bases). This CDR3 region has 19 residues. V lost 5 bases, J lost 0 bases, and 20 bases lay in between. Germline V lookup: CDR1 MDHEN, CDR2 SYDVKM. As DNA, the CDR3 is TGTGCCAGCAGTATCCTGGGTTTGGGCAGGGACTCTGGGGCCAACGTCCTGACTTTC. Its protein product is CASSILGLGRDSGANVLTF.

This sequence joins TRBV29-1 and TRBJ2-7; 8 bases are a match to TRBD2. The CDR3 has 13 amino acids. CDR1 is SQVTM, CDR2 ANQGSEA, per germline. With V trimmed by 4 bases and J by 3 bases, 5 bases remained unmatched. The CDR3: CSVVAGGRYEQYF. As DNA, the CDR3 is TGCAGCGTTGTCGCGGGAGGCCGCTACGAGCAGTACTTC.

The rearrangement uses TRBV27 and TRBJ2-7; 10 positions match TRBD1. V lost 5 bases, J lost 2 bases, and 12 bases stayed unmatched. This CDR3 region has 17 residues. The germline CDR1 and CDR2 sequences are MNHEY and SMNVEV (reference sequence). The CDR3 reads CASSLRFPGTGAYEQYF. The CDR3 bases are TGTGCCAGCAGTCTCCGATTTCCCGGGACAGGGGCCTACGAGCAGTACTTC.

The rearrangement joins TRBV7-3 to TRBJ2-2; 9 bases align to TRBD1. This CDR3 region has 20 residues. V shed 1 base and J 4 bases; nucleotides not matched to a gene: 16. The germline gives CDR1 SGHTA, CDR2 FQGTGA. CDR3 nucleotide sequence: TGTGCCAGCAGCTTAAAAACCGGGACAGGGATGGGAAGGGGCACCGGGGAGCTGTTTTTT. Translating gives CASSLKTGTGMGRGTGELFF.

The chain is built from TRBV19 and TRBJ2-3; 9 positions agree with TRBD2. The junction had 8 bases not matched to a gene; V was cut back by 3 bases and J by 4 bases. Germline CDR1 is LNHDA and CDR2 is SQIVND (reference sequence). CDR3 size: 16 residues. The CDR3 reads CASSIFTSGPPDTQYF. In DNA form, the CDR3 reads TGTGCCAGTAGTATCTTCACTAGCGGGCCCCCAGATACGCAGTATTTT.

The chain combines TRBV6-5 with TRBJ2-7; D is perhaps TRBD2 (5 bases). Germline CDR1 reads MNHEY; CDR2 reads SVGAGI. The CDR3 covers 13 residues. V lost 6 bases and J 2 bases, leaving 11 bases between the germline ends. The CDR3 loop is CASSPGGTYEQYF. The DNA for the CDR3 is TGTGCCAGCAGCCCCGGAGGTACCTACGAGCAGTACTTC.

The chain employs TRBV27 and TRBJ1-2; D is possibly TRBD1 (6 bases). CDR1 MNHEY and CDR2 SMNVEV come from the germline V gene (reference sequence). Trimming pared 3 bases from V and 0 bases from J, leaving 17 bases between. CDR3 length: 17 amino acids. The CDR3: CASSFTGGRTANYGYTF. For the CDR3, the DNA is TGTGCCAGCAGTTTTACGGGGGGCAGGACGGCTAACTATGGCTACACCTTC.

This rearrangement joins TRBV5-4 to TRBJ2-5; 9 positions agree with TRBD1. J gave up 2 bases and V 9 bases, and 8 bases lay outside the gene matches. Germline lookup yields CDR1 SGHNT and CDR2 YYREEE (reference sequence). The CDR3 sequence is 14 residues long. The CDR3: CATYDRGTQETQYF. The CDR3 DNA is TGTGCCACTTACGACAGGGGGACTCAAGAGACCCAGTACTTC.

The J gene is TRBJ2-5, the V gene TRBV9; no clear D gene. CDR1 and CDR2 from the germline V gene are SGDLS and YYNGEE. The CDR3 consists of 14 residues. The V end lost 0 bases, the J end lost 5 bases, and 11 bases lay between the germline ends. DNA of the CDR3: TGTGCCAGCAGCGTAGGGTCTCCGAGGGAGACCCAGTACTTC. Translation gives CASSVGSPRETQYF.

This clone was found once. The rearrangement joins TRBV28 to TRBJ2-1; maybe TRBD2 (7 bases). The CDR3 is made up of 14 amino acids. Per germline, CDR1 MDHEN and CDR2 SYDVKM. Trimming removed 10 bases from V and 9 bases from J, with 22 bases in between. CDR3 amino acids: CAIVPRGAMIEQFF. Here the CDR3 DNA reads TGTGCCATAGTTCCCCGGGGGGCGATGATTGAGCAGTTCTTC.

This chain uses TRBV6-1 with TRBJ2-1; 9 bases fit TRBD2. From germline, CDR1 is MNHNS and CDR2 SASEGT. The CDR3 contains 15 residues. Trimming at V came to 7 bases and at J to 5 bases, leaving 9 bases not matched to a gene. The CDR3 here is CASTNVPSGNNEQFF. CDR3 bases: TGTGCCAGCACTAACGTGCCTAGCGGGAACAATGAGCAGTTCTTC.

This rearrangement joins TRBV9 to TRBJ2-7, with 9 bases fitting TRBD2. After removal of 0 bases from V and 2 bases from J, the junction contained 3 bases not matched to a gene. Germline V gives CDR1 SGDLS, CDR2 YYNGEE. The CDR3 runs to 15 residues. The CDR3: CASSVDGTSTYEQYF. CDR3 coding DNA: TGTGCCAGCAGCGTAGATGGGACTAGCACCTACGAGCAGTACTTC.

The chain employs TRBV7-9 and TRBJ2-6; perhaps TRBD2 as D (6 bases). This CDR3 has 16 amino acids. V was trimmed by 10 bases and J by 4 bases, leaving 20 bases between them. Germline V CDR1 and CDR2: SEHNR, FQNEAQ (reference sequence). The CDR3 sequence is CATRLSGVSGANVLTF. CDR3 coding DNA: TGTGCCACCCGCCTCTCGGGGGTATCCGGGGCCAACGTCCTGACTTTC. The full variable domain, with the rest looked up from reference TRBV7-9 and TRBJ2-6, is DTGVSQNPRHKITKRGQNVTFRCDPISEHNRLYWYRQTLGQGPEFLTYFQNEAQLEKSRLLSDRFSAERPKGSFSTLEIQRTEQGDSAMYLCATRLSGVSGANVLTFGAGSRLTVL.

The chain links TRBV6-1 to TRBJ2-6; D is perhaps TRBD1 (5 bases). Trimming shortened V by 3 bases and J by 5 bases, and 14 bases separated the two germline ends. The V gene's germline CDR1 is MNHNS and CDR2 SASEGT. The CDR3 totals 16 residues. The CDR3 sequence is CASSDAGSGRANVLTF. The CDR3 DNA reads as TGTGCCAGCAGTGACGCTGGGTCAGGGCGGGCCAACGTCCTGACTTTC.

Written as DNA, the CDR3 is TGTGCCAGCAGCAACTACGGAGGGGCAGGGGGATACTACGAGCAGTACTTC. Residues: CASSNYGGAGGYYEQYF. J is TRBJ2-7 and V is TRBV5-4, with D maybe TRBD1 (7 bases). CDR1 and CDR2 (germline): SGHNT, YYREEE (reference sequence). Trimming shortened V by 4 bases and J by 3 bases, and 23 bases separated the two germline ends. CDR3 length equals 17 residues.